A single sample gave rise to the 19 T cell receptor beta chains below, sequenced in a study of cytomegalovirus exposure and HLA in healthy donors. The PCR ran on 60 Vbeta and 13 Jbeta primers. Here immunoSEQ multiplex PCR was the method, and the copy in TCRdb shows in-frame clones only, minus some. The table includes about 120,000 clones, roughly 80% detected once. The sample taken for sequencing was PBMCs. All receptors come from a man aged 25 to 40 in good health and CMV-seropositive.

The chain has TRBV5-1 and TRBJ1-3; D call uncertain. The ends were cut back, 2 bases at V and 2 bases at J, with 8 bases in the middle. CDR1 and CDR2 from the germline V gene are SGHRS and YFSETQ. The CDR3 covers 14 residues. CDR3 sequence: CASSFGPTGNTIYF. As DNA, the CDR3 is TGCGCCAGCAGCTTTGGGCCTACTGGAAACACCATATATTTT.

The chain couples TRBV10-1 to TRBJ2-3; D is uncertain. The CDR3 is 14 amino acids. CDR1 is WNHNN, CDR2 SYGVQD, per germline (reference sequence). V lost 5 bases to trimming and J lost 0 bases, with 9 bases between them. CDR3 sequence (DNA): TGCGCCAGCAGTCGGAGAGGAAGCACAGATACGCAGTATTTT. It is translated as CASSRRGSTDTQYF.

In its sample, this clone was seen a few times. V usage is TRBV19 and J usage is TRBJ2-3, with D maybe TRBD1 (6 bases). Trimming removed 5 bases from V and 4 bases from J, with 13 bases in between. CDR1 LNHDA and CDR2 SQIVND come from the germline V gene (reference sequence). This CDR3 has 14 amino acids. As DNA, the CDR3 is TGTGCCAGTAGTCTCCGGACAGACGCAGATACGCAGTATTTT. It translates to CASSLRTDADTQYF. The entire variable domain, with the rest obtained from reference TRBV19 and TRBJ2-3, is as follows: DGGITQSPKYLFRKEGQNVTLSCEQNLNHDAMYWYRQDPGQGLRLIYYSQIVNDFQKGDIAEGYSVSREKKESFPLTVTSAQKNPTAFYLCASSLRTDADTQYFGPGTRLTVL.

CDR3 amino acids: CASSYSIEANTEAFF. In DNA, the CDR3 is TGTGCCAGCAGTTACTCGATAGAGGCGAACACTGAAGCTTTCTTT. The chain is built from TRBV6-5 and TRBJ1-1; D uncertain. Trimming removed 0 bases at V and 1 base at J, with 9 bases between. This CDR3 contains 15 residues. Per germline, CDR1 MNHEY and CDR2 SVGAGI.

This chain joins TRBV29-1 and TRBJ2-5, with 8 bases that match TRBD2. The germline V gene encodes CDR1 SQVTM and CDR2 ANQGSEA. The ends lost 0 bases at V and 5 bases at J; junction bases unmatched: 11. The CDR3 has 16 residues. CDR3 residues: CSVEDPGLARNETQYF. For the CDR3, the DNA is TGCAGCGTTGAAGATCCCGGACTAGCTAGGAACGAGACCCAGTACTTC.

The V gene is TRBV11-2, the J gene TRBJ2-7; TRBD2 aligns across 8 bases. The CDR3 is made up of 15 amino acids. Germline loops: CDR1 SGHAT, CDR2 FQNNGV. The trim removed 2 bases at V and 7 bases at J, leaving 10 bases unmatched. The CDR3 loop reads CASSLSGGYLEEQYF. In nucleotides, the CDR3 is TGTGCCAGCAGCTTAAGCGGGGGTTACCTAGAGGAGCAGTACTTC. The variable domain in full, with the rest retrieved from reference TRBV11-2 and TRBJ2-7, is EAGVAQSPRYKIIEKRQSVAFWCNPISGHATLYWYQQILGQGPKLLIQFQNNGVVDDSQLPKDRFSAERLKGVDSTLKIQPAKLEDSAVYLCASSLSGGYLEEQYFGPGTRLTVT.

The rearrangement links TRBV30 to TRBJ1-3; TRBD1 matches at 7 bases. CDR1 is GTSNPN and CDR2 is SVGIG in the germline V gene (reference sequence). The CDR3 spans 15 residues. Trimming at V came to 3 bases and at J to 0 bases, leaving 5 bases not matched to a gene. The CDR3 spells CAWRGQIYSGNTIYF. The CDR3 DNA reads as TGTGCCTGGAGGGGACAGATCTACTCTGGAAACACCATATATTTT.

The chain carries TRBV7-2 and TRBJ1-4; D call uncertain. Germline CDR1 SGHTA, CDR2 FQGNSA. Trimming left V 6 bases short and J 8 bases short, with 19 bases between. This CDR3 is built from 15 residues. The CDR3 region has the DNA TGTGCCAGCAGTTTATTTGGAGGGAACCAAGAAAAACTGTTTTTT. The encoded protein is CASSLFGGNQEKLFF.

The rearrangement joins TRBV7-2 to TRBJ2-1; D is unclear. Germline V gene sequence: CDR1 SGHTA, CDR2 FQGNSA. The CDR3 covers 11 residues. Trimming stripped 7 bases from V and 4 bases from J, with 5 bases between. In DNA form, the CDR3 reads TGTGCCAGCACCCTATACAATGAGCAGTTCTTC. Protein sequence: CASTLYNEQFF.

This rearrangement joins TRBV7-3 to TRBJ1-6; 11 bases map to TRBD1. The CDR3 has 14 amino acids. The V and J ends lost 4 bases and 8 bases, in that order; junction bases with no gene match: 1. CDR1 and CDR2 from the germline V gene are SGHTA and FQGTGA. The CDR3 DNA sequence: TGTGCCAGCAGCTGGACAGGGGGCGATTCACCCCTCCACTTT. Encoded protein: CASSWTGGDSPLHF.

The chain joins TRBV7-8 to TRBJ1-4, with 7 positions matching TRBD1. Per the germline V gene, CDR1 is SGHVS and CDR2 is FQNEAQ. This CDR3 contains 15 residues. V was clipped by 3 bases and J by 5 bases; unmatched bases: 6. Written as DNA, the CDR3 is TGTGCCAGCAGCTTCCAGGGGACAGTGAATGAAAAACTGTTTTTT. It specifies CASSFQGTVNEKLFF.

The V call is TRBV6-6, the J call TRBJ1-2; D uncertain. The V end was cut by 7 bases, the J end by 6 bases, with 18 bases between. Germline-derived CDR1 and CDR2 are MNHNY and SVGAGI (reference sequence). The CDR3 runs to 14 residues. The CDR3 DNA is TGTGCCAGCACCTCGAGGGTCCAACAAAATGGCTACACCTTC. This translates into CASTSRVQQNGYTF.

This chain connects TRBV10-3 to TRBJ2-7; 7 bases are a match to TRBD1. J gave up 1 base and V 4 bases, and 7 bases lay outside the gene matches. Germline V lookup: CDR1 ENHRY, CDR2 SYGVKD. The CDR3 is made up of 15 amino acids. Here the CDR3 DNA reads TGTGCCATCAGTGGTCCGGACAGGAGATCCTACGAGCAGTACTTC. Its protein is CAISGPDRRSYEQYF.

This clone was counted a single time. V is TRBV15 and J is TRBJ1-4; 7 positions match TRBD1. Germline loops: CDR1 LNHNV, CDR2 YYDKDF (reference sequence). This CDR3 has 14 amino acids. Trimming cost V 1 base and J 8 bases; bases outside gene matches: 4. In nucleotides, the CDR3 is TGTGCCACCAGCAGAGCTGGGACAGTCGAAAAACTGTTTTTT. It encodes CATSRAGTVEKLFF. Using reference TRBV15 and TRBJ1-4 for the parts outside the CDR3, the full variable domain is DAMVIQNPRYQVTQFGKPVTLSCSQTLNHNVMYWYQQKSSQAPKLLFHYYDKDFNNEADTPDNFQSRRPNTSFCFLDIRSPGLGDTAMYLCATSRAGTVEKLFFGSGTQLSVL.

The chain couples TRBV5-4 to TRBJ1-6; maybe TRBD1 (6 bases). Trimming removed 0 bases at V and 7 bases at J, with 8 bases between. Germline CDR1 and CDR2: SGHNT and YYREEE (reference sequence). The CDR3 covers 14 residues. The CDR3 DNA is TGTGCCAGCAGCTTGGACAGGGTGAATTCACCCCTCCACTTT. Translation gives CASSLDRVNSPLHF.

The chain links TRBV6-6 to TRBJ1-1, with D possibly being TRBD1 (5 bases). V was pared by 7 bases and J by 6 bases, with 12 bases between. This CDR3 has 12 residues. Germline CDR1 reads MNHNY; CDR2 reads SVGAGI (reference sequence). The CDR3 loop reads CASTGGGAEAFF. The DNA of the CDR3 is TGTGCCAGCACCGGCGGGGGAGCTGAAGCTTTCTTT.

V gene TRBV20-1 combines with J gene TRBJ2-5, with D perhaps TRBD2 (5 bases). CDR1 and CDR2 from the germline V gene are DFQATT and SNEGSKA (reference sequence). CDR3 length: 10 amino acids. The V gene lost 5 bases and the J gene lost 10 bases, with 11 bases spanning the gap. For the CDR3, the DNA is TGCAGTGCTGGACTTCTTGGCCAGTACTTC. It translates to CSAGLLGQYF.

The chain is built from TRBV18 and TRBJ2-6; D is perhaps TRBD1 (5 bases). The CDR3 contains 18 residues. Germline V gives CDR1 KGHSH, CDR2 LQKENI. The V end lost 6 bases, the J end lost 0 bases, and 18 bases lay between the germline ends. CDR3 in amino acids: CASSPTVQVFSGANVLTF. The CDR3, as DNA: TGTGCCAGCTCTCCGACAGTACAAGTCTTCTCTGGGGCCAACGTCCTGACTTTC.

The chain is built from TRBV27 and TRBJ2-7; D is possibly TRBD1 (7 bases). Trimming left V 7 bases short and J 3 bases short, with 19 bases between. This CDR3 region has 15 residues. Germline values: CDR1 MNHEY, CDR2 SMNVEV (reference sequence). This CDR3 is CASNPQGGQYYEQYF. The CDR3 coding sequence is TGTGCCAGCAATCCCCAGGGGGGTCAATACTACGAGCAGTACTTC.